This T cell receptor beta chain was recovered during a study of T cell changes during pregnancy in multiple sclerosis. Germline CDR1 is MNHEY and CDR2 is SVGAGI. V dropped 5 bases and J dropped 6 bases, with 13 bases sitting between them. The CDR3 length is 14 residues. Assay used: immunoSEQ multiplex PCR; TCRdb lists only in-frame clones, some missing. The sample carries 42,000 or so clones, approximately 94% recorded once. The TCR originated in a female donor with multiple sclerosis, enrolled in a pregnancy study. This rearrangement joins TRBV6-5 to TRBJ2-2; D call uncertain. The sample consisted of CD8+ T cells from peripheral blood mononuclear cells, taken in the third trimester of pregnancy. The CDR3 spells CASSATRVPGELFF. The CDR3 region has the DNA TGTGCCAGCAGTGCGACAAGAGTCCCCGGGGAGCTGTTTTTT.